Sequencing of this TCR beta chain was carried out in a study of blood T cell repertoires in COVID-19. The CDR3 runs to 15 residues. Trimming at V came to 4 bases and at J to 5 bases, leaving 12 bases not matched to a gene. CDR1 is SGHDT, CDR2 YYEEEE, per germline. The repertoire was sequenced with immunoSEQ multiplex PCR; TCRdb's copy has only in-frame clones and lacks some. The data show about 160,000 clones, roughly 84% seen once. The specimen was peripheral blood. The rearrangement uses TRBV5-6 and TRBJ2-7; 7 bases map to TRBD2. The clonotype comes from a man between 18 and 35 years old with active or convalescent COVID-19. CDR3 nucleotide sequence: TGTGCCAGCAGCCCGGATGCTGGGGGGGATAACGAGCAGTACTTC. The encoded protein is CASSPDAGGDNEQYF.